These T cell receptor beta chains were read from a single sample in a study of post-analysis software for immune sequencing data. TCRdb re-derived calls from the PCR reads in MiXCR, one entry per CDR3 protein. The sample lists hundreds of thousands of distinct CDR3 sequences, 25% to 30% seen once, with 0.5% to 0.6% in the top ten. Sample: blood. These receptors all stem from a girl between 5 and 17 years old with multiple sclerosis. CDR3s include the opening cysteine and the closing phenylalanine or tryptophan. The order of the fields is D gene, V gene, J gene, clone size, CDR3 protein, CDR3 DNA. The D gene is left open where the match is weak. Clone size appears in some rows only: once, few, many, or a class for an expanded clone.

d_call: -
v_call: TRBV20-1
j_call: TRBJ2-3
clone_size: many
cdr3_aa: CSASHRYDTQYF
cdr3_nt: TGCAGTGCTAGTCACCGTTACGACACGCAGTATTTT

d_call: -
v_call: TRBV9
j_call: TRBJ1-6
clone_size: few
cdr3_aa: CASSVRTYDSPLHF
cdr3_nt: TGTGCCAGCAGCGTGCGGACCTACGATTCACCCCTCCACTTT

d_call: TRBD1
v_call: TRBV6-5
j_call: TRBJ1-5
clone_size: -
cdr3_aa: CASSYSRDREPQHF
cdr3_nt: TGTGCCAGCAGTTACTCCCGGGACAGGGAACCCCAGCATTTT

d_call: TRBD1
v_call: TRBV11-1
j_call: TRBJ2-1
clone_size: -
cdr3_aa: CASSPQGASGNEQFF
cdr3_nt: TGTGCCAGCAGCCCACAGGGGGCCTCTGGAAATGAGCAGTTCTTC

d_call: -
v_call: TRBV27
j_call: TRBJ2-7
clone_size: few
cdr3_aa: CASSLQESSYEQYF
cdr3_nt: TGTGCCAGCAGTCTACAGGAATCCTCCTACGAGCAGTACTTC

d_call: -
v_call: TRBV20-1
j_call: TRBJ2-5
clone_size: -
cdr3_aa: CSASGTREWETQYF
cdr3_nt: TGCAGTGCCTCCGGGACCAGGGAGTGGGAGACCCAGTACTTC

d_call: -
v_call: TRBV28
j_call: TRBJ2-1
clone_size: -
cdr3_aa: CASRMGTHNEQFF
cdr3_nt: TGTGCCAGCAGGATGGGGACCCACAATGAGCAGTTCTTC

d_call: -
v_call: TRBV10-3
j_call: TRBJ1-4
clone_size: few
cdr3_aa: CAISPEGSEKLFF
cdr3_nt: TGTGCCATCAGCCCTGAAGGATCTGAAAAACTGTTTTTT

d_call: -
v_call: TRBV4-3
j_call: TRBJ2-1
clone_size: -
cdr3_aa: CASSQDATSSWSGSYNEQFF
cdr3_nt: TGCGCCAGCAGCCAAGATGCAACTAGCTCCTGGTCGGGCTCCTACAATGAGCAGTTCTTC

d_call: -
v_call: TRBV10-3
j_call: TRBJ2-3
clone_size: -
cdr3_aa: CAIRRGVGGTDTQYF
cdr3_nt: TGTGCCATCCGAAGGGGGGTTGGGGGCACAGATACGCAGTATTTT

d_call: -
v_call: TRBV7-9
j_call: TRBJ2-7
clone_size: -
cdr3_aa: CASSSPGGQYEQYF
cdr3_nt: TGTGCCAGCAGCTCCCCCGGGGGGCAGTACGAGCAGTACTTC

d_call: -
v_call: TRBV7-2
j_call: TRBJ1-1
clone_size: few
cdr3_aa: CASSPGAKREAFF
cdr3_nt: TGTGCCAGCAGCCCAGGGGCTAAGAGAGAAGCTTTCTTT

d_call: -
v_call: TRBV27
j_call: TRBJ1-4
clone_size: few
cdr3_aa: CASSPITATNEKLFF
cdr3_nt: TGTGCCAGCAGTCCGATCACCGCAACTAATGAAAAACTGTTTTTT

d_call: -
v_call: TRBV11-2
j_call: TRBJ2-5
clone_size: -
cdr3_aa: CASSVSAGGQETQYF
cdr3_nt: TGTGCCAGCAGCGTCTCTGCGGGCGGCCAAGAGACCCAGTACTTC

d_call: TRBD2
v_call: TRBV6-2/TRBV6-3
j_call: TRBJ2-1
clone_size: many
cdr3_aa: CASSYSRSGTSRRGEQFF
cdr3_nt: TGTGCCAGCAGTTACTCGAGATCCGGGACTAGCAGAAGGGGAGAGCAGTTCTTC

d_call: -
v_call: TRBV20-1
j_call: TRBJ1-1
clone_size: few
cdr3_aa: CSASAPGRNTEAFF
cdr3_nt: TGCAGTGCTAGTGCCCCTGGGCGTAACACTGAAGCTTTCTTT